This entry is about one T cell receptor beta chain. Its antigen remains unidentified. The V segment lost 2 bases and the J segment 6 bases; nucleotides outside the gene matches: 5. CDR3 length: 15 residues. Germline loops: CDR1 SGHRS, CDR2 YFSETQ. These data come from a study of cytomegalovirus exposure and HLA in healthy donors. Study-level results: According to an earlier analysis, most TCR beta V segments yielded productive rearrangements about 90% or about 30% of the time. CMV antigen specificity of a few CMV-associated chains was confirmed in vitro.

It was with 60 Vbeta and 13 Jbeta primers that the PCR ran. Produced via immunoSEQ multiplex PCR; TCRdb's table is partial and in-frame only. Of about 140,000 clones listed, about 84% were seen once; the top ten hold roughly 2.4%. This clonotype was sampled from a man aged 45 to 65 in good health and CMV-seronegative. The gene calls are TRBV5-1 and TRBJ2-1; 10 bases are a match to TRBD2. Specimen: PBMCs. The CDR3 sequence: CASSFTSGERNEQFF. The CDR3 DNA sequence: TGCGCCAGCAGCTTCACTAGCGGGGAGCGCAATGAGCAGTTCTTC.